This T cell receptor (beta chain) came from a study of technical replicates of blood from a handful of donors. This table comes from immunoSEQ multiplex PCR, and its TCRdb copy is limited to in-frame clones, with some not included. The top ten clones hold over 0.35% of a sample with tens of thousands of clones, roughly 94% of them seen once. The CDR3 consists of 13 residues. The V end was cut by 6 bases, the J end by 7 bases, with 13 bases between. Germline V CDR1 and CDR2: LNHDA, SQIVND (reference sequence). The sequence was obtained from a human donor in good health. Sequencing used T cells isolated from PBMCs. The rearrangement uses TRBV19 and TRBJ2-1; a weak D match, TRBD2 (6 bases). The CDR3 protein is CASSTLAGNEQFF. As DNA, the CDR3 is TGTGCCAGTAGCACACTCGCGGGGAATGAGCAGTTCTTC.